Given below is one T cell receptor (beta chain) in context. Its antigen is not identified. The sample belongs to a study of shared clonotypes between healthy human individuals. Overall study: Every donor yielded three CD4 naive, three CD4 memory, two CD8 naive and one CD8 memory plate.

The germline CDR1 and CDR2 sequences are MNHNY and SVGAGI (reference sequence). The CDR3 runs to 13 residues. V lost 6 bases to trimming and J lost 7 bases, with 15 bases between them. The assay was immunoSEQ multiplex PCR, and TCRdb's table has in-frame clones only and misses some. The sample has 850,000 to 1,100,000 clones, 70% to 80% seen once. All donors were healthy HIV-negative adults lacking recent acute infections or vaccinations. Study-wide results and caveats: It was the non-shared clonotypes that had lower generation probabilities than clonotypes shared by all four donors. Of the naive CD4 clonotypes, about 5.4% were shared across several donors.

This chain links TRBV6-6 with TRBJ1-2; TRBD1 is a possible D gene (5 bases). The TCR sequence derives from a man aged 18 to 30 in good health. Some clones in this sample may be carry-over from other donors' samples. The sample consisted of memory CD4+ T cells from PBMCs. Subset denoted: CD45RA-negative fraction. CDR3 DNA sequence: TGTGCCAGCAGCCTGGGGCAATTTGGTGGCTACACCTTC. It encodes CASSLGQFGGYTF.